This passage covers 24 T cell receptor beta chains from one sample sequenced in a study of T cell responses to AZD1222 COVID-19 vaccine. Clones were sequenced by immunoSEQ multiplex PCR, and TCRdb holds only the in-frame ones, with some missing. The data contain about 99,000 clones, 70% to 90% of them singletons. The starting material was peripheral blood, obtained on day 0 of AZD1222 vaccination. These receptors were collected from an adult in good health.

The rearrangement links TRBV7-2 to TRBJ2-3; the D gene is possibly TRBD2 (5 bases). V was shortened by 0 bases and J by 4 bases, with 11 bases between the two germline ends. CDR3 length: 15 residues. Germline CDR1 and CDR2: SGHTA and FQGNSA. The CDR3 DNA sequence: TGTGCCAGCAGCTTAGCAGCAGGAGGCGCAGATACGCAGTATTTT. It codes for CASSLAAGGADTQYF.

The chain combines TRBV27 with TRBJ1-2, with a tentative D call TRBD1 (5 bases). The length of the CDR3 is 14 residues. Between the trimmed V and J ends, which lost 2 bases and 4 bases, there was a span of 11 bases. Germline values: CDR1 MNHEY, CDR2 SMNVEV (reference sequence). The CDR3 coding sequence is TGTGCCAGCAGTTTAAGTTCGGGGCCCTATGGCTACACCTTC. It encodes CASSLSSGPYGYTF.

This clone was found once. The chain employs TRBV29-1 and TRBJ2-3, with TRBD2 as a possible D gene (5 bases). CDR3 length equals 15 residues. Looked up from germline, CDR1 is SQVTM and CDR2 is ANQGSEA. Between the trimmed V and J ends, which lost 4 bases and 9 bases, there was a span of 23 bases. CDR3 bases: TGCAGCGTTGTTGGGAAGAGCAGAGGTTGGGAGACGCAGTATTTT. Protein: CSVVGKSRGWETQYF.

This chain joins TRBV7-9 and TRBJ1-2, with 7 bases aligning to TRBD1. CDR3 size: 14 residues. V shed 3 bases and J 6 bases; nucleotides not matched to a gene: 7. CDR1 and CDR2 (germline): SEHNR, FQNEAQ (reference sequence). The CDR3 loop reads CASSLGDRADGYTF. The CDR3, as DNA: TGTGCCAGCAGCTTGGGCGACAGGGCGGATGGCTACACCTTC.

This rearrangement joins TRBV18 to TRBJ2-1, with TRBD2 matching over 10 bases. The junction had 4 bases not matched to a gene; V was cut back by 5 bases and J by 6 bases. In germline, CDR1 is KGHSH, CDR2 LQKENI. This CDR3 is 14 amino acids long. CDR3 bases: TGTGCCAGCTCAGCGGGACTAGCGTTCAATGAGCAGTTCTTC. This translates into CASSAGLAFNEQFF.

The V and J genes are TRBV11-3 and TRBJ2-3; D remains ambiguous. Trimming pared 2 bases from V and 2 bases from J, leaving 5 bases between. Germline V gene lookup returns CDR1 SGHNT and CDR2 YENEEA. The CDR3 extends over 13 amino acids. The CDR3 is CASSLQFTDTQYF. CDR3 DNA sequence: TGTGCCAGCAGCTTACAGTTCACAGATACGCAGTATTTT.

The chain recombines TRBV3-1 (or the pseudogene TRBV3-2) with TRBJ2-1, with TRBD2 matching over 10 bases. There are 22 residues in the CDR3. CDR1 and CDR2 from the germline V gene are LGHDT and YNNKEL (reference sequence). V lost 0 bases to trimming and J lost 4 bases; unmatched junction nucleotides: 21. This CDR3 reads CASSQDYETSGSDQLTYNEQFF. The CDR3 DNA sequence: TGTGCCAGCAGCCAAGATTATGAGACTAGCGGGTCAGATCAACTAACTTACAATGAGCAGTTCTTC.

The chain is built from TRBV27 and TRBJ1-1, with 10 bases that match TRBD1. The germline gives CDR1 MNHEY, CDR2 SMNVEV (reference sequence). The CDR3 totals 15 residues. The trim removed 6 bases at V and 5 bases at J, leaving 9 bases unmatched. The CDR3 here is CASSSGGQGRTEAFF. In DNA, the CDR3 is TGTGCCAGCAGCTCAGGGGGACAGGGGCGGACTGAAGCTTTCTTT.

This sequence joins TRBV23-1 and TRBJ1-1; TRBD1 agrees at 10 bases. TRBV23-1 has ORF status, its function being uncertain. V was pared by 4 bases and J by 5 bases, with 4 bases of the junction left unmatched. The CDR3 is 14 amino acids. CDR3 amino acids: CASSPGTGVTEAFF. CDR3 nucleotides: TGCGCCAGCAGTCCCGGGACAGGGGTAACTGAAGCTTTCTTT.

This chain joins TRBV15 and TRBJ2-1; 13 bases map to TRBD2. The CDR3 contains 16 residues. Germline V gene lookup returns CDR1 LNHNV and CDR2 YYDKDF (reference sequence). V trimming: 5 bases; J trimming: 12 bases; junction bases outside the gene matches: 13. CDR3 in amino acids: CATSAPRGLAGNRQFF. In DNA form, the CDR3 reads TGTGCCACCAGCGCCCCTCGGGGACTAGCGGGAAATCGGCAGTTCTTC.

V and J are TRBV5-1 and TRBJ2-7, with 9 bases matching TRBD1. In germline, CDR1 is SGHRS, CDR2 YFSETQ. The junction had 4 bases not matched to a gene; V was cut back by 3 bases and J by 3 bases. The CDR3 sequence is 14 residues long. The CDR3 spells CASSSGQGSYEQYF. CDR3 sequence (DNA): TGCGCCAGCAGCTCCGGACAGGGGAGCTACGAGCAGTACTTC.

This clone has only a few counts. The rearrangement links TRBV9 to TRBJ1-3, with 7 bases identical to TRBD1. This CDR3 is built from 15 residues. CDR1 and CDR2 (germline): SGDLS, YYNGEE. With 4 bases clipped from V and 4 bases from J, the junction kept 8 bases outside the gene matches. The CDR3 spells CASSSRQGSGNTIYF. For the CDR3, the DNA is TGTGCCAGCAGCTCCCGACAGGGTTCCGGAAACACCATATATTTT. The full variable domain, in which reference TRBV9 and TRBJ1-3 provide the parts outside the CDR3, is DSGVTQTPKHLITATGQRVTLRCSPRSGDLSVYWYQQSLDQGLQFLIQYYNGEERAKGNILERFSAQQFPDLHSELNLSSLELGDSALYFCASSSRQGSGNTIYFGEGSWLTVV.

J is TRBJ1-4 and V is TRBV7-6, with no clear D. Germline lookup yields CDR1 SGHVS and CDR2 FNYEAQ. Trimming removed 1 base from V and 5 bases from J, with 14 bases in between. CDR3 length: 16 residues. CDR3 nucleotides: TGTGCCAGCAGCTTAGGGACCGAAGCCTTAAATGAAAAACTGTTTTTT. Protein product: CASSLGTEALNEKLFF.

The V gene is TRBV19, the J gene TRBJ1-5, with a possible D match to TRBD1 (5 bases). The CDR3 covers 14 residues. Trimming removed 3 bases at V and 6 bases at J, with 12 bases between. Germline CDR1 and CDR2: LNHDA and SQIVND (reference sequence). The CDR3 bases are TGTGCCAGTAGTATGGGGGGTGAAAGTCAGCCCCAGCATTTT. Its protein product is CASSMGGESQPQHF.

This sequence joins TRBV5-4 and TRBJ2-7, with D possibly called TRBD1 or TRBD2 (6 bases each). The V gene's germline CDR1 is SGHNT and CDR2 YYREEE (reference sequence). V gave up 3 bases and J gave up 6 bases, with 16 bases separating them. The CDR3 has 14 amino acids. The CDR3 DNA sequence: TGTGCCAGCAGCTCCCGTGGGGGGCGGGGCGAGCAGTACTTC. Translated, it gives CASSSRGGRGEQYF.

The V and J genes are TRBV21-1 and TRBJ2-1. TRBV21-1 is reported as a pseudogene. The length of the CDR3 is 16 residues. CDR3 coding DNA: TGTGCCAGCAGCAAACGCCGGGGGCAACCTTACAATGAGCAGTTCTTC. Its translation is CASSKRRGQPYNEQFF.

This chain joins TRBV4-1 and TRBJ1-6, with D possibly matching TRBD1 (6 bases). The germline V and J ends were trimmed by 1 base and 14 bases, with 9 bases remaining between them. The CDR3 spans 12 residues. Looked up from germline, CDR1 is MGHRA and CDR2 is YSYEKL. CDR3: CASSQGQVSLHF. The CDR3 nucleotides are TGCGCCAGCAGCCAAGGACAGGTTTCCCTCCACTTT.

This rearrangement joins TRBV12-3 or TRBV12-4 to TRBJ1-1; D ambiguous. Deletions cut 5 bases from V and 3 bases from J, with 10 bases between. This CDR3 comprises 13 residues. This CDR3 reads CASSRRVYTEAFF. CDR3 DNA: TGTGCCAGCAGTCGGCGCGTGTACACTGAAGCTTTCTTT.

Concerning this clone itself: At one end, the junction sequence differs from germline, possibly due to a read error. V usage is TRBV3-1 (or the pseudogene TRBV3-2) and J usage is TRBJ1-2, with 7 nucleotides matching TRBD1. In germline, CDR1 is LGHDT, CDR2 YNNKEL (reference sequence). The CDR3 sequence is 14 residues long. CDR3 in DNA: TGTGCCAGCAGCCAAAGGGGACAGCGTGGGCCCCTTGTCTTC. Encoded protein: CASSQRGQRGPLVF.

The chain has TRBV4-3 and TRBJ2-5; D perhaps matches TRBD1 (6 bases). The V and J ends lost 1 base and 2 bases respectively, with 11 bases between them. In germline, CDR1 is LGHNA, CDR2 YSLEER. The CDR3 consists of 15 residues. In nucleotides, the CDR3 is TGCGCCAGCAGCCAAGGACAGGATAAGCAAGAGACCCAGTACTTC. Its protein is CASSQGQDKQETQYF.

This chain connects TRBV28 to TRBJ1-1; TRBD1 might be the D (6 bases). V gave up 7 bases and J gave up 5 bases, with 23 bases separating them. The germline V gene encodes CDR1 MDHEN and CDR2 SYDVKM. This CDR3 is 16 amino acids long. The CDR3 reads CASTLGGGGLRTEAFF. The CDR3 coding sequence is TGTGCCAGCACCCTCGGGGGGGGCGGGCTCCGTACTGAAGCTTTCTTT.

This chain connects TRBV19 to TRBJ1-1; D remains ambiguous. The CDR3 contains 14 residues. The V end was cut by 5 bases, the J end by 1 base, with 11 bases between. CDR1 LNHDA and CDR2 SQIVND come from the germline V gene (reference sequence). This chain's CDR3 is CASSPLPANTEAFF. The CDR3 DNA is TGTGCCAGTAGTCCACTACCGGCGAACACTGAAGCTTTCTTT.

The V gene is TRBV5-3, the J gene TRBJ2-1, with 7 positions matching TRBD1. TRBV5-3 belongs to the ORF category, with a function that is uncertain. V dropped 0 bases and J dropped 8; count of bases not matched to a gene: 8. This CDR3 region has 15 residues. CDR3 sequence reads: CARSLEGAFIDEQFF. The CDR3 bases are TGTGCCAGAAGCTTGGAGGGGGCGTTTATCGATGAGCAGTTCTTC.

The chain combines TRBV4-2 with TRBJ1-5; D is perhaps TRBD1 (6 bases). Germline V CDR1 and CDR2: LGHNA, YNFKEQ. There are 13 residues in the CDR3. V lost 0 bases, J lost 10 bases, and 10 bases lay in between. This CDR3 is CASSQDLGGPQHF. In DNA, the CDR3 is TGTGCCAGCAGCCAAGATCTCGGGGGCCCCCAGCATTTT.